This T cell receptor (beta chain) was sequenced in a study of cytomegalovirus exposure and HLA in healthy donors (dated by TCRdb to 2016 to 2017). Turning to the overall study: An earlier analysis of some 600 of the donors reported about 280 Gb of sequence data and around 120 million unique TCR beta sequences obtained from some 200 million T cells. Approximately 330 gigabases of sequencing data and roughly 81 million unique TCR sequences made up an early release that covered approximately 700 HLA-typed donors. Of the 300 to 500 genotyped donors, roughly 80% were placed in the genetic ancestry cluster associated with self-reported Caucasian donors. The aim of the study was to test whether cataloging public T cell receptors could identify signatures of past pathogen exposure. The study profiled the T cell repertoires of under 700 subjects by immunosequencing and related them to cytomegalovirus serostatus. A separate validation cohort of approximately 130 different subjects was used in addition to the roughly 700-subject first cohort. High-throughput TCR immunosequencing, statistical association of individual TCRs with disease status, and machine learning were combined to predict cytomegalovirus infection status. A later analysis re-analyzed previously published TCR beta repertoires from approximately 700 donors and added high-resolution HLA genotyping to study TCR occurrence patterns. Rather than drawing on any new phenotypic data, the later analysis identified candidate immune exposures from TCR beta sequences and the way those sequences occurred across donors. In an earlier analysis of about 590 of the donors, high-throughput TCR beta sequencing was used to judge whether each TCR beta V gene segment behaved as functional or pseudogenic. Donor age, sex, ethnicity and CMV serostatus were compiled alongside the repertoire data. A later genetic analysis used genome-wide SNP genotypes for about 60% of the roughly 670 donors, treating that subset as a discovery cohort. All discovery cohort repertoires had been generated on a single sequencing platform. Both class I and class II loci were covered by HLA typing, at four-digit resolution. The number of typed donors differed by locus: about 620-630 for A, B, C, DRB1 and DQB1; approximately 540 for DQA1; 606 for DPA1; and about 450 for DPB1. Several DR-DQ haplotypes were handled as single units for association and clustering because linkage in the cohort was strong. On average, around 230,000 unique TCR beta nucleotide sequences were sequenced per donor among 300 to 500 genotyped donors of the cohort, with 15% to 20% of those sequences being non-productive. What the research found in general, with its limitations: A later analysis found that most CMV-associated TCR beta chains appeared HLA-restricted, with HLA associations seemingly driven largely by CMV exposure. It was suggested by the authors that the approach could potentially be generalized to other disease states and immunological phenotypes. An association between a missense DCLRE1C variant and V-gene and J-gene trimming of TCR beta chains was found in a later genetic analysis and replicated in an independent cohort. The only immune exposure information available for the cohort was CMV serostatus. Only TCR beta chains were sequenced in this cohort, and the absence of alpha or paired-chain data limited detectable features. When HLA alleles, especially DR and DQ, strongly co-occurred, attributing TCR associations to individual alleles was difficult. In an earlier analysis of a few hundred of the donors, most TCR beta V segments were observed in productive rearrangements about 87% or about 30% of the time, broadly matching IMGT annotations. Three of the identified cytomegalovirus-associated TCR beta chains were confirmed in vitro to be specific for cytomegalovirus antigens. Most TCR sequences were observed very rarely across donors, whereas some public TCRs were present in many individuals. The 87-base-pair reads could not distinguish some IMGT-functional V segments, including TRBV6-2 and TRBV6-3, so those segments were excluded. Because counts were too low, around 18 rarely observed V segments, including chromosome 9 orphons, were left out of the earlier analysis of 587 of the donors. Because some donors lacked HLA typing at each locus, the association tests relied only on the typed subset. Cytomegalovirus status was reported to be diagnosed by the classifier with high specificity and sensitivity in both the original and validation cohorts. Presence/absence analyses assumed roughly uniform sequencing depth across donors, an assumption that may not hold. Correlated functional status among segregating V segments might be attributable to linkage disequilibrium, but an unknown experimental factor could not be ruled out. Compared with equally common non-associated chains, HLA-associated TCR beta chains in a later analysis were more clonally expanded and had lower generation probabilities. According to a later analysis, TCR association rates differed among HLA loci, with DRB1 alleles showing the most associated TCRs and HLA-C alleles showing the fewest. In a later analysis, about 16,000 TCR beta sequences were associated with specific HLA alleles at a false discovery rate of 0.05. According to a later genetic analysis, donors in an Asian-associated ancestry cluster had fewer N-insertions in productive TCRs than the approximately 700-donor mean. A cluster of highly shared sequence variants was judged likely to represent a technical artifact of the sequencing pipeline. A total of fewer than 200 TCR beta chains were listed by the study as associated with cytomegalovirus. A later analysis reported that several top co-occurrence clusters appeared linked to parvovirus B19, influenza, CMV and Epstein-Barr virus. A further reported finding was that TCR beta sequences accurately predicted the HLA-A and HLA-B alleles for most subjects in the first cohort.

The cohort comprised 670 or so healthy bone marrow donors. At the time of sampling, every cohort member was nominally healthy, though immune exposures that went unrecorded were likely present. The donor tested CMV seronegative and was one of the 352 seronegative cohort members. Every donor gave a peripheral blood sample, and the peripheral blood mononuclear cells from that sample were used for TCR beta sequencing. The Qiagen DNeasy Blood Extraction Kit was used to extract genomic DNA from the blood cell samples. Clipping removes 8 bases from V and 0 bases from J, with 5 as the unmatched junction base count. CDR3 length: 13 amino acids, cysteine to phenylalanine. The retained sequence is limited to the CDR3, 39 bases, with the frame set at the first base. Via the germline V gene, CDR1 is SQVTM and CDR2 ANQGSEA. The method behind the library was the immunoSEQ multiplex PCR assay. A mixture of 60 forward primers for TCR Vbeta segments and 13 reverse primers for TCR Jbeta segments was used in the multiplex PCR. The CDR3 region of rearranged TCR beta genes was amplified from genomic DNA with a multiplex PCR assay. Amplified TCR beta libraries were sequenced as 87-base-pair reads on the Illumina HiSeq System. On the study's bioinformatics: A later analysis counted around 72 million unique TCR beta chains across the 640 or so repertoires, and around 9.9 million of these chains were shared by at least two donors. Raw reads were error-corrected and collapsed into unique sequences with a nearest-neighbor algorithm that merged closely related sequences to remove PCR and sequencing errors. Alignment of CDR3 sequences to IMGT reference sequences was used to assign V, D and J gene segments. For a sequence to be retained, a match of at least six nucleotides to both a V gene segment and a J gene segment was required. Rearrangements were called productive when the CDR3 lacked stop codons and stayed in frame with V and J; all others were non-productive. CDR3 was defined according to IMGT convention as the region running from the second conserved V-encoded cysteine to the conserved J-encoded phenylalanine. The earlier analysis of 500 to 650 of the donors excluded any sequence lacking an unambiguous match to a single V gene segment. In an earlier analysis of around 600 of the donors, V segments were called functional above 56.7% productive rearrangements and were called segregating when the between-donor standard deviation exceeded 5%. A statistical classification framework was built to diagnose cytomegalovirus status from the catalog of TCR beta chain sequences. In a later analysis, TCR nucleotide sequences were compared against IMGT/GENE-DB human TR gene sequences so that V and J genes could be assigned. Using the TCRdist pipeline, a later analysis assigned CDR3 sequences along with most-parsimonious VDJ recombination scenarios. In a later analysis, every TCR beta chain was defined by the combination of its CDR3 amino acid sequence and its V-gene family, and reads without a unique V-gene family were dropped. To address suspected cross-contamination and a sequencing artifact, a later analysis removed approximately 590 highly shared, low-generation-probability nucleotide sequences. A later analysis calculated a clonal expansion index for each public chain from normalized within-repertoire ranks of inferred template counts. In a later analysis, generation probabilities were computed with a VDJ recombination model fitted to out-of-frame rearrangements, and the resulting probabilities were checked against IGoR. In a later analysis, hypergeometric tests were used to score TCR-TCR, TCR-HLA and TCR-CMV co-occurrence, with a repertoire-size bias correction applied to TCR pairs. A later analysis estimated false discovery rates by permuting HLA or CMV assignments 20 times. In a later analysis, co-occurring TCRs were grouped using DBSCAN, and TCRdist sequence similarity was added for clustering within HLA-allele-positive subsets. Repertoires with fewer than 30,000 or more than 120,000 public chains, plus five repertoires with anomalous nucleotide sharing, were excluded from co-occurrence clustering. The clones in this table, taken by TCRdb from immuneACCESS, are in-frame only. Not every clone is retained; where verified, under half of the shortfall comes from an unresolved V gene, and the cause of the rest is unknown. That table gives V, J and clone size, and the DNA gave D and trimming. Recorded for this sample are some 110,000 clones; approximately 81% of them occurred a single time. Of the sample, approximately 1.3% falls within the top ten clones.

This clone came up once. Its binding antigen is unknown. Qualities for individual bases were not recorded, and no much larger clone is one base off. The sequenced sample consisted of PBMCs. This sequence originates from a man between 25 and 39 years old in good health and CMV-seronegative. The chain uses TRBV29-1 and TRBJ2-7; TRBD2 aligns with 9 central bases. The CDR3 protein sequence reads: CSTLREGSYEQYF. The bases read TGCAGCACCCTGCGGGAGGGCTCCTACGAGCAGTACTTC.